This entry lists 32 T cell receptor beta chains sequenced from one sample in a study of blood T cell repertoires in COVID-19. The assay was immunoSEQ multiplex PCR, and TCRdb's table has in-frame clones only and misses some. Seen here are 200,000 or so clones, more than 75% observed once, and the top ten hold 15% to 20%. Input material: peripheral blood. These receptors were obtained from a person aged 65 to 79 with COVID-19, enrolled during active disease.

The chain uses TRBV18 and TRBJ2-7; TRBD1 matches 10 bases. The CDR3 extends over 13 amino acids. The J segment lost 4 bases and the V segment lost 8 bases, leaving 5 bases of the junction unmatched. Germline values: CDR1 KGHSH, CDR2 LQKENI. CDR3 protein: CASARQGAYEQYF. The CDR3 bases are TGTGCCAGCGCACGACAGGGGGCGTACGAGCAGTACTTC.

The chain is built from TRBV19 and TRBJ2-1, with 9 bases fitting TRBD2. V lost 5 bases to trimming and J lost 4 bases; unmatched junction nucleotides: 9. Germline V gives CDR1 LNHDA, CDR2 SQIVND (reference sequence). The CDR3 is made up of 16 amino acids. This chain's CDR3 is CASSGRVSGGYNEQFF. CDR3 in DNA: TGTGCCAGTAGTGGCCGGGTTAGCGGGGGATACAATGAGCAGTTCTTC.

CDR3 loop: CASSLGEFRTQYF. CDR3 DNA: TGCGCCAGCAGCTTGGGCGAGTTCCGGACGCAGTATTTT. This sequence joins TRBV5-1 and TRBJ2-3; the D is unclear. The CDR3 totals 13 residues. Germline CDR1 SGHRS, CDR2 YFSETQ. The germline V and J ends were trimmed by 0 bases and 9 bases, with 11 bases remaining between them.

The chain joins TRBV27 to TRBJ2-7; 14 bases are a match to TRBD2. Germline CDR1 MNHEY, CDR2 SMNVEV (reference sequence). CDR3 length: 14 residues. J gave up 13 bases and V 5 bases, and 10 bases lay outside the gene matches. CDR3 loop: CASSLGTSGSLEYF. The CDR3 nucleotides read TGTGCCAGCAGTCTCGGGACTAGCGGGAGTCTCGAATACTTC.

V is TRBV28 and J is TRBJ2-7; 8 bases align to TRBD1. The germline V gene has CDR1 MDHEN and CDR2 SYDVKM. The CDR3 extends over 15 amino acids. Unmatched junction bases numbered 11, after V lost 5 bases and J lost 5 bases. Here the CDR3 DNA reads TGTGCCAGCAGTCTCGAGGACAGGGTCGCCCACGAGCAGTACTTC. This codes for CASSLEDRVAHEQYF.

In its sample, this clone was seen once. V is TRBV25-1 and J is TRBJ2-7, with D possibly TRBD1 on 7 matching bases. V was cut by 3 bases and J by 5 bases, with 11 bases left in between. CDR1 is MGHDK, CDR2 SYGVNS, per germline. CDR3 size: 13 residues. The CDR3 protein is CASSDGGGDEQYF. DNA for the CDR3: TGTGCCAGCAGTGACGGAGGGGGCGACGAGCAGTACTTC.

V is TRBV9 and J is TRBJ1-4; TRBD1 matches 7 bases. This CDR3 region has 15 residues. V gave up 3 bases and J gave up 5 bases; unmatched junction bases: 7. Germline CDR1 and CDR2: SGDLS and YYNGEE. The CDR3 DNA follows: TGTGCCAGCAGCGGAGCCGGGACAGTCAATGAAAAACTGTTTTTT. This encodes CASSGAGTVNEKLFF.

The chain links TRBV19 to TRBJ1-5; D remains ambiguous. Germline CDR1 is LNHDA and CDR2 is SQIVND (reference sequence). Trimming shortened V by 6 bases and J by 5 bases, and 26 bases separated the two germline ends. The CDR3 has 18 residues. The CDR3 protein is CASRGRGQALLLYQPQHF. In nucleotides, the CDR3 is TGTGCCAGTAGAGGCCGAGGGCAGGCCTTGTTACTCTATCAGCCCCAGCATTTT.

About this clone itself: One end of the junction varies from germline; a read error may be responsible. This CDR3 is CASTLIPWGNRGDAYEQYF. The CDR3 nucleotides are TGCGCCAGCACCTTGATTCCTTGGGGAAACCGGGGGGATGCCTACGAGCAGTACTTC. V gene TRBV5-1 combines with J gene TRBJ2-7, with 7 bases fitting TRBD2. The CDR3 covers 19 residues. Germline CDR1 reads SGHRS; CDR2 reads YFSETQ. Full variable domain (missing parts from reference TRBV5-1 and TRBJ2-7): KAGVTQTPRYLIKTRGQQVTLSCSPISGHRSVSWYQQTPGQGLQFLFEYFSETQRNKGNFPGRFSGRQFSNSRSEMNVSTLELGDSALYLCASTLIPWGNRGDAYEQYFGPGTRLTVT.

The chain employs TRBV5-5 and TRBJ2-7; 14 positions agree with TRBD2. The CDR3 runs to 15 residues. Trimming cost V 2 bases and J 6 bases; bases outside gene matches: 4. CDR1 and CDR2 from the germline V gene are SGHKS and YYEKEE (reference sequence). The CDR3 nucleotides read TGTGCCAGCAGCTTAGGGACTAGCGGGAGAGTCGAGCAGTACTTC. Translating gives CASSLGTSGRVEQYF. Looking up the rest from reference TRBV5-5 and TRBJ2-7 gives the full variable domain: DAGVTQSPTHLIKTRGQQVTLRCSPISGHKSVSWYQQVLGQGPQFIFQYYEKEERGRGNFPDRFSARQFPNYSSELNVNALLLGDSALYLCASSLGTSGRVEQYFGPGTRLTVT.

This chain connects TRBV5-1 to TRBJ2-1; weak D call: TRBD2 (6 bases). V lost 3 bases and J lost 1, with 17 bases in between. Germline assignment: CDR1 SGHRS and CDR2 YFSETQ. The CDR3 runs 17 residues. As DNA, the CDR3 is TGCGCCAGCAGCTCCCAAGCCGGGGGTATATCCTACAATGAGCAGTTCTTC. Protein sequence: CASSSQAGGISYNEQFF. Full variable domain (missing parts from reference TRBV5-1 and TRBJ2-1): KAGVTQTPRYLIKTRGQQVTLSCSPISGHRSVSWYQQTPGQGLQFLFEYFSETQRNKGNFPGRFSGRQFSNSRSEMNVSTLELGDSALYLCASSSQAGGISYNEQFFGPGTRLTVL.

This rearrangement joins TRBV27 to TRBJ2-1; the match to TRBD1 covers 10 bases. The CDR3 sequence is 15 residues long. CDR1 is MNHEY, CDR2 SMNVEV, per germline (reference sequence). With V trimmed by 5 bases and J by 4 bases, 5 bases remained unmatched. The CDR3 nucleotides are TGTGCCAGCAGTCCCCGGACAGGGGGGTACAATGAGCAGTTCTTC. It specifies CASSPRTGGYNEQFF.

The gene calls are TRBV19 and TRBJ1-5; D perhaps matches TRBD1 (6 bases). Deletions cut 10 bases from V and 4 bases from J, with 14 bases between. The CDR3 contains 13 residues. Germline lookup yields CDR1 LNHDA and CDR2 SQIVND (reference sequence). CDR3 DNA: TGTGCCACGGGCCCGACAGGTAATCAGCCCCAGCATTTT. It yields the protein CATGPTGNQPQHF. Using reference TRBV19 and TRBJ1-5 for the parts outside the CDR3, the full variable domain is DGGITQSPKYLFRKEGQNVTLSCEQNLNHDAMYWYRQDPGQGLRLIYYSQIVNDFQKGDIAEGYSVSREKKESFPLTVTSAQKNPTAFYLCATGPTGNQPQHFGDGTRLSIL.

The rearrangement links TRBV2 to TRBJ2-7, with a tentative D call TRBD1 (5 bases). Germline V lookup: CDR1 SNHLY, CDR2 FYNNEI. V shed 7 bases and J shed 2 bases, with 12 bases lying between them. This CDR3 comprises 13 residues. DNA of the CDR3: TGTGCCAGCACCGAGGACAAGCCCTACGAGCAGTACTTC. Encoded protein: CASTEDKPYEQYF. Complete variable domain (other parts from reference TRBV2 and TRBJ2-7): EPEVTQTPSHQVTQMGQEVILRCVPISNHLYFYWYRQILGQKVEFLVSFYNNEISEKSEIFDDQFSVERPDGSNFTLKIRSTKLEDSAMYFCASTEDKPYEQYFGPGTRLTVT.

The CDR3 loop is CASSKWPGQGHPTNEKLFF. The CDR3 DNA is TGTGCCAGCAGCAAATGGCCGGGACAGGGGCATCCAACTAATGAAAAACTGTTTTTT. The J gene is TRBJ1-4, the V gene TRBV21-1; the table assigns TRBD1, which was not confirmed against the DNA. TRBV21-1 is shown as a pseudogene. The CDR3 length is 19 residues.

The chain joins TRBV19 to TRBJ2-3, with 14 bases matching TRBD2. The CDR3 contains 18 residues. CDR1 and CDR2 from the germline V gene are LNHDA and SQIVND (reference sequence). The ends lost 6 bases at V and 0 bases at J; junction bases unmatched: 8. The CDR3 sequence: CASSMTSGGAGSTDTQYF. The DNA for the CDR3 is TGTGCCAGTAGCATGACTAGCGGGGGGGCCGGAAGCACAGATACGCAGTATTTT.

The gene calls are TRBV5-6 and TRBJ2-6; D may be TRBD1 (5 bases). The V gene's germline CDR1 is SGHDT and CDR2 YYEEEE. The V end lost 4 bases, the J end lost 0 bases, and 11 bases lay between the germline ends. The CDR3 runs to 16 residues. CDR3 region: CASSVPGLSGANVLTF. The CDR3 DNA follows: TGTGCCAGCAGCGTCCCAGGGCTCTCTGGGGCCAACGTCCTGACTTTC.

CDR3 residues: CASSIGPGLAVEQFF. The CDR3 DNA reads TGCGCCAGCAGCATAGGGCCGGGACTAGCGGTTGAGCAGTTCTTC. The rearrangement joins TRBV4-1 to TRBJ2-1, with TRBD2 identical over 11 bases. The J segment lost 9 bases and the V segment lost 5 bases, leaving 9 bases of the junction unmatched. Germline V gene lookup returns CDR1 MGHRA and CDR2 YSYEKL. The CDR3 loop spans 15 amino acids.

In this sample, this clone turned up once. The J gene is TRBJ1-2, the V gene TRBV6-5; D unresolved. CDR3 length equals 14 residues. CDR1 is MNHEY, CDR2 SVGAGI, per germline. Trimming took off 0 bases at V and 0 bases at J, with 5 bases between the two ends. The CDR3: CASSYSPANYGYTF. The DNA for the CDR3 is TGTGCCAGCAGTTACTCACCAGCTAACTATGGCTACACCTTC.

The V gene is TRBV7-3, the J gene TRBJ1-1; D may be TRBD1 (5 bases). Germline V CDR1 and CDR2: SGHTA, FQGTGA. Deletions cut 2 bases from V and 0 bases from J, with 10 bases between. The CDR3 is 15 amino acids. CDR3 residues: CASSLDGQMNTEAFF. CDR3 nucleotides: TGTGCCAGCAGCTTAGATGGACAAATGAACACTGAAGCTTTCTTT.

V usage is TRBV18 and J usage is TRBJ1-2; D remains ambiguous. Trimming removed 3 bases at V and 3 bases at J, with 8 bases between. CDR1 and CDR2 (germline): KGHSH, LQKENI. This CDR3 has 13 residues. In DNA, the CDR3 is TGTGCCAGCTCACCCGCGGACTACTATGGCTACACCTTC. It yields the protein CASSPADYYGYTF.

This chain joins TRBV7-9 and TRBJ2-3; a possible D gene is TRBD2 (6 bases). The germline V gene encodes CDR1 SEHNR and CDR2 FQNEAQ (reference sequence). V dropped 3 bases and J dropped 10 bases, with 8 bases sitting between them. The CDR3 loop spans 11 amino acids. The chain's CDR3 is CASSFSGSQYF. CDR3 DNA sequence: TGTGCCAGCAGCTTTAGCGGTTCGCAGTATTTT.

The rearrangement uses TRBV11-3 and TRBJ1-6, with 10 bases aligning to TRBD1. The length of the CDR3 is 15 residues. Losses at the gene ends were 4 bases for V and 9 bases for J; bases not matched to a gene: 6. Germline values: CDR1 SGHNT, CDR2 YENEEA. The CDR3 sequence: CASSYRQGATSPLHF. The CDR3 bases are TGTGCCAGCAGCTACCGACAGGGGGCGACTTCACCCCTCCACTTT. The full variable domain, its missing parts supplied by reference TRBV11-3 and TRBJ1-6, is EAGVVQSPRYKIIEKKQPVAFWCNPISGHNTLYWYLQNLGQGPELLIRYENEEAVDDSQLPKDRFSAERLKGVDSTLKIQPAELGDSAVYLCASSYRQGATSPLHFGNGTRLTVT.

The chain carries TRBV6-4 and TRBJ1-5; D is unresolved. The CDR3 consists of 14 residues. V was pared by 8 bases and J by 1 base, with 12 bases between. Germline values: CDR1 MRHNA, CDR2 SNTAGT. In DNA form, the CDR3 reads TGTGCCAGCCCGGCGGGTCCCAGCAATCAGCCCCAGCATTTT. Translation gives CASPAGPSNQPQHF.

The table lists this clone with a count of one. This chain links TRBV29-1 with TRBJ1-2; TRBD1 matches 7 bases. J was trimmed by 7 bases and V by 7 bases; bases with no gene match: 12. Germline V CDR1 and CDR2: SQVTM, ANQGSEA. The CDR3 is made up of 13 amino acids. This CDR3 reads CSARQGLSGGYTF. Here the CDR3 DNA reads TGCAGCGCGAGACAGGGTTTGTCTGGTGGCTACACCTTC.

The rearrangement uses TRBV7-2 and TRBJ2-1; possible D gene TRBD2, 5 bases. CDR1 is SGHTA, CDR2 FQGNSA, per germline. The germline V and J ends were trimmed by 1 base and 3 bases, with 16 bases remaining between them. The CDR3 runs 17 residues. DNA for the CDR3: TGTGCCAGCAGCTTAGGGCCCCACGGGGTAGGCTACAATGAGCAGTTCTTC. It encodes CASSLGPHGVGYNEQFF.

The chain combines TRBV27 with TRBJ1-4, with 9 bases identical to TRBD1. This CDR3 comprises 17 residues. Germline lookup yields CDR1 MNHEY and CDR2 SMNVEV (reference sequence). J lost 4 bases, V lost 4 bases, and 10 bases had no gene match. This chain's CDR3 is CASSSYPPGQGNEKLFF. CDR3 nucleotides: TGTGCCAGCAGTTCCTACCCTCCGGGACAGGGTAATGAAAAACTGTTTTTT.

This chain links TRBV28 with TRBJ2-4; the match to TRBD2 covers 7 bases. The CDR3 sequence is 13 residues long. V trimming: 6 bases; J trimming: 8 bases; junction bases outside the gene matches: 7. Germline CDR1 MDHEN, CDR2 SYDVKM. CDR3 amino acids: CASRRRGVDIQYF. The CDR3 bases are TGTGCCAGCAGGAGACGGGGGGTGGACATTCAGTACTTC.

This clone was seen once. The rearrangement uses TRBV7-9 and TRBJ2-7; a weak D match, TRBD2 (5 bases). The ends were cut back, 2 bases at V and 6 bases at J, with 11 bases in the middle. CDR1 is SEHNR and CDR2 is FQNEAQ in the germline V gene (reference sequence). There are 13 residues in the CDR3. DNA for the CDR3: TGTGCCAGCAGCTTAAACTGGGGAGCCGAGCAGTACTTC. Its protein product is CASSLNWGAEQYF.

This chain connects TRBV7-2 to TRBJ2-7, with D perhaps matching TRBD2 (5 bases). The ends were cut back, 5 bases at V and 7 bases at J, with 21 bases in the middle. The CDR3 has 15 residues. Germline lookup yields CDR1 SGHTA and CDR2 FQGNSA. The CDR3: CASSLKMGGGREQYF. Here the CDR3 DNA reads TGTGCCAGCAGCCTTAAAATGGGTGGAGGTCGAGAGCAGTACTTC.

This clone was seen a handful of times. The chain recombines TRBV11-2 with TRBJ1-3; tentative D call: TRBD1 (6 bases). The CDR3 spans 14 residues. The V and J ends lost 6 bases and 2 bases respectively, with 11 bases between them. Germline V lookup: CDR1 SGHAT, CDR2 FQNNGV. The CDR3 region is CASRSQGTGNTIYF. CDR3 sequence (DNA): TGTGCCAGCAGATCACAGGGTACTGGAAACACCATATATTTT.

This clone was recorded once. The chain links TRBV7-8 to TRBJ1-4; maybe TRBD1 (5 bases). The length of the CDR3 is 16 residues. V lost 1 base to trimming and J lost 4 bases, with 13 bases between them. Germline-derived CDR1 and CDR2 are SGHVS and FQNEAQ. CDR3 residues: CASSLGAGHNNEKLFF. CDR3 in DNA: TGTGCCAGCAGCTTAGGGGCTGGACACAATAATGAAAAACTGTTTTTT.